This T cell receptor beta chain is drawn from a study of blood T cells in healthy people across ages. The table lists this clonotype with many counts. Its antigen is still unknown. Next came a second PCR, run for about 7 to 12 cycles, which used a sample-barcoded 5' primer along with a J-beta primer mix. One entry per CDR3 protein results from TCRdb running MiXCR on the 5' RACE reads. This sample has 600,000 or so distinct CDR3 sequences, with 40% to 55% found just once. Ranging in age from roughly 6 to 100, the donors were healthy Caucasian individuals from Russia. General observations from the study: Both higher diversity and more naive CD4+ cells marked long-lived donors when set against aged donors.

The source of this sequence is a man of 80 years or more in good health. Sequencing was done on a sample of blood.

The CDR3 loop reads CASSSTETSGGETQYF. The CDR3 bases are TGTGCCAGCAGCAGTACAGAGACTAGCGGGGGAGAGACCCAGTACTTC. The V call is TRBV14, the J call TRBJ2-5; 12 nucleotides match TRBD2. There are 16 residues in the CDR3. Germline trimming cut 5 bases from V and 4 bases from J; bases unmatched to any gene: 8. CDR1 SGHDN and CDR2 FVKESK come from the germline V gene.